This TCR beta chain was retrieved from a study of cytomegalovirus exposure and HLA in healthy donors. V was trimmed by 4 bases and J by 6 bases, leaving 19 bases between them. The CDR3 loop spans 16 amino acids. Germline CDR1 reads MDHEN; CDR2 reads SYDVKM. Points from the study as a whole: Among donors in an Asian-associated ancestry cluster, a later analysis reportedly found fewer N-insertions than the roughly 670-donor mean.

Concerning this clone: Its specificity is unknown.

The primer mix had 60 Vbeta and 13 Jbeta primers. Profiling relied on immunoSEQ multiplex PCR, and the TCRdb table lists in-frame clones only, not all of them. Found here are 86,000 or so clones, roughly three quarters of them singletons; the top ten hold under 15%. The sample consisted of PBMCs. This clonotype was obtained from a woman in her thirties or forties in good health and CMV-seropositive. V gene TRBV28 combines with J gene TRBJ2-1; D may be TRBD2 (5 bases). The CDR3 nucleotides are TGTGCCAGCAGTTCCCTGAGCGGAACAACGGGCAATGAGCAGTTCTTC. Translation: CASSSLSGTTGNEQFF.